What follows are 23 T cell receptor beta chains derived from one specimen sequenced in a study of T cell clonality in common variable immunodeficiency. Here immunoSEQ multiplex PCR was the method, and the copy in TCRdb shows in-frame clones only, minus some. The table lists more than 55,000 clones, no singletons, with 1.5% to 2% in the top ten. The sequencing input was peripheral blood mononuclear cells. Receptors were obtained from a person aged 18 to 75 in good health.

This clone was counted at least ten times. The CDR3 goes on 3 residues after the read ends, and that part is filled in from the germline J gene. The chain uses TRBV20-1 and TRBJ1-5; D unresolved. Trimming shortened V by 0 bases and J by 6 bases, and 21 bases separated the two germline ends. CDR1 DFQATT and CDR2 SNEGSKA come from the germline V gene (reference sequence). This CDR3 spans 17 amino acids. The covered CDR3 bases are TGCAGTGCTAGAGATCCCTCCGGTTCCCGGGGAGGTCAGCCC. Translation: CSARDPSGSRGGQP. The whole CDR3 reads CSARDPSGSRGGQPQHF.

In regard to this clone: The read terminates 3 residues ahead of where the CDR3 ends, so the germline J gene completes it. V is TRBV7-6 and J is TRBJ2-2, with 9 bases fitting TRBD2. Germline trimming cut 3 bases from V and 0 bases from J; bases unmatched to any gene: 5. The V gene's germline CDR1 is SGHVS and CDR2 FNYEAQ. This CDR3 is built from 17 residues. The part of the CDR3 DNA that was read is TGTGCCAGCAGCTTCGGCGGGAGGGCCCCGAACACCGGGGAG. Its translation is CASSFGGRAPNTGE. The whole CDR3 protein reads CASSFGGRAPNTGELFF. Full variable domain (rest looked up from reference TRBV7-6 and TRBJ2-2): GAGVSQSPRYKVTKRGQDVALRCDPISGHVSLYWYRQALGQGPEFLTYFNYEAQQDKSGLPNDRFSAERPEGSISTLTIQRTEQRDSAMYRCASSFGGRAPNTGELFFGEGSRLTVL.

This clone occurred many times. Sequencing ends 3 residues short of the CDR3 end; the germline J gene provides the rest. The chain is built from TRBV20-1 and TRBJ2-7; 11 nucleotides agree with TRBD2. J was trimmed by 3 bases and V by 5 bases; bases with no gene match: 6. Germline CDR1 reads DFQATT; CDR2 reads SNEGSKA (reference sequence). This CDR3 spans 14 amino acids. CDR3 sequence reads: CSAPGTSGYYEQYF. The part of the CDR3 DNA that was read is TGCAGTGCTCCCGGGACTAGCGGCTACTACGAG.

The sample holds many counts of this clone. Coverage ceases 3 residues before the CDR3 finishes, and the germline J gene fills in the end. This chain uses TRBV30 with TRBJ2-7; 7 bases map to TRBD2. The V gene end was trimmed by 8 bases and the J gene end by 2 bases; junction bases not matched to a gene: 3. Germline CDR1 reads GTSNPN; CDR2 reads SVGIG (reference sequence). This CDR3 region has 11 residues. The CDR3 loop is CAQAGAYEQYF. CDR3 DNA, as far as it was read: TGTGCCCAGGCGGGAGCCTACGAG. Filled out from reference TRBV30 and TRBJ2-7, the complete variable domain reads SQTIHQWPATLVQPVGSPLSLECTVEGTSNPNLYWYRQAAGRGLQLLFYSVGIGQISSEVPQNLSASRPQDRQFILSSKKLLLSDSGFYLCAQAGAYEQYFGPGTRLTVT.

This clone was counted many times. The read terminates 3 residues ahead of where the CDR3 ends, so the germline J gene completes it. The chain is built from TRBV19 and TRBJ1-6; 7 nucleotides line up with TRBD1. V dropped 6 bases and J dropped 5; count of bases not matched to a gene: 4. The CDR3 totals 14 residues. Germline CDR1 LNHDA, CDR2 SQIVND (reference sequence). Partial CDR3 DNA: TGTGCCAGTAGGACCGGGACAGATAATTCACCC. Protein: CASRTGTDNSP. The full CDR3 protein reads CASRTGTDNSPLHF.

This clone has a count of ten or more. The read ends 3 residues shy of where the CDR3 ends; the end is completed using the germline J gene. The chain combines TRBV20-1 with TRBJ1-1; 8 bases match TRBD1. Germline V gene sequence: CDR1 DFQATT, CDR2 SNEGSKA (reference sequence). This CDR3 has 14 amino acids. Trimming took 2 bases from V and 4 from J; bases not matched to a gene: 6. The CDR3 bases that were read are TGCAGTGCTAGAAATATCAGGGGGCCCACTGAA. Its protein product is CSARNIRGPTE. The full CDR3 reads CSARNIRGPTEAFF.

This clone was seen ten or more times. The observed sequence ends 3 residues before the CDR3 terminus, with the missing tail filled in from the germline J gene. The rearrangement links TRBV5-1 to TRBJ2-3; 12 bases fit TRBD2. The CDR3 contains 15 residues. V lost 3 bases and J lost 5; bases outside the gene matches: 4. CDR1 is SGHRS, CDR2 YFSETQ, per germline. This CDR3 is CASSSPGLAGDTQYF. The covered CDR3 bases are TGCGCCAGCAGCTCGCCGGGACTAGCGGGAGATACG.

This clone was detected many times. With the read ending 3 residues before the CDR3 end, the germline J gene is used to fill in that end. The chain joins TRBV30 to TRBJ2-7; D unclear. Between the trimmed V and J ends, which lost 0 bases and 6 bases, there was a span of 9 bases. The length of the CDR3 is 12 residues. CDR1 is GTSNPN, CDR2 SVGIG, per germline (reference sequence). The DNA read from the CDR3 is TGTGCCTGGAGTGTAGGTCTAGTCGAG. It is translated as CAWSVGLVE. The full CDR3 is CAWSVGLVEQYF.

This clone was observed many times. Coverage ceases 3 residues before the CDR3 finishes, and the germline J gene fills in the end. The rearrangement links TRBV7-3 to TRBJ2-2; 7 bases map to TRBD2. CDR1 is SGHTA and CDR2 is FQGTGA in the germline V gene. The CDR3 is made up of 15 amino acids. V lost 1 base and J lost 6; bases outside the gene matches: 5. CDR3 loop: CASSLSPGRAGELFF. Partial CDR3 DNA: TGTGCCAGCAGCTTAAGCCCAGGGAGGGCCGGGGAG.

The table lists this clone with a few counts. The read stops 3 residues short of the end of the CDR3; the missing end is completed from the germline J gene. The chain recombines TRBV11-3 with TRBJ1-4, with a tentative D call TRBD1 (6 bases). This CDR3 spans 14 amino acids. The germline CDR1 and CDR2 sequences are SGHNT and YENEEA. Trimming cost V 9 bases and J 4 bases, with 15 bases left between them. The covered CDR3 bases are TGTGCCAGGCCTTTCCACAGGGTTAATGAAAAA. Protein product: CARPFHRVNEK. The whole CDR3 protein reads CARPFHRVNEKLFF.

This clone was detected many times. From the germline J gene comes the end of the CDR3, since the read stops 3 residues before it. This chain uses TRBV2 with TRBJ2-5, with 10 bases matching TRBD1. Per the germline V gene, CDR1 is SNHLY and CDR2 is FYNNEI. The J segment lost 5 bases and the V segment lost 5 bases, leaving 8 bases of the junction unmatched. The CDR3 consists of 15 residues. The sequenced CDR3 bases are TGTGCCAGCAGTACCCGACAGGGGGCGGGGGAGACC. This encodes CASSTRQGAGET. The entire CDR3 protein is CASSTRQGAGETQYF.

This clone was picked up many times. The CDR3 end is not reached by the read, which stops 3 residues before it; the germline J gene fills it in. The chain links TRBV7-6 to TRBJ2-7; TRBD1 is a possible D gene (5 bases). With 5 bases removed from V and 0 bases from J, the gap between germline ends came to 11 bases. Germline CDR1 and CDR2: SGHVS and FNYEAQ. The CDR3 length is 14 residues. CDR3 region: CASSINGHSYEQYF. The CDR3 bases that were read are TGTGCCAGCAGCATAAATGGACACTCCTACGAG.

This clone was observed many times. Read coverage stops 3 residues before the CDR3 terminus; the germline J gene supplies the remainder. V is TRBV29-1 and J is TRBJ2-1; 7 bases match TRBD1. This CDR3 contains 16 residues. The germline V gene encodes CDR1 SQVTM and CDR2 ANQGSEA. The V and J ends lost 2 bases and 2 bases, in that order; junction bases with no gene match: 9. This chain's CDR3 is CSVESFRQGTYNEQFF. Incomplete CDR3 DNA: TGCAGCGTTGAATCCTTCAGACAGGGCACCTACAATGAG.

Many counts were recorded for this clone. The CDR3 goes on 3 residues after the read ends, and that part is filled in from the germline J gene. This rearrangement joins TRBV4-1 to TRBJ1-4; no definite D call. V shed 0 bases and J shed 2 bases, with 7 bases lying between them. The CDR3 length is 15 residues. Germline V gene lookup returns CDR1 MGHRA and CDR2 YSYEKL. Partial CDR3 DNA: TGCGCCAGCAGCCAAGATTTCTTTACTAATGAAAAA. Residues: CASSQDFFTNEK. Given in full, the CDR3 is CASSQDFFTNEKLFF.

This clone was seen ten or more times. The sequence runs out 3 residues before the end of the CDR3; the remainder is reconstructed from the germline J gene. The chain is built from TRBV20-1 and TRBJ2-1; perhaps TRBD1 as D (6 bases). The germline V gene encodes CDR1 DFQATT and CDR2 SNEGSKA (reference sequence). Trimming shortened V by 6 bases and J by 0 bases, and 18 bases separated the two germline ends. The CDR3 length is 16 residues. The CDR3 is CSATDSSDISYNEQFF. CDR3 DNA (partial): TGCAGTGCAACGGACAGTTCCGACATCTCCTACAATGAG.

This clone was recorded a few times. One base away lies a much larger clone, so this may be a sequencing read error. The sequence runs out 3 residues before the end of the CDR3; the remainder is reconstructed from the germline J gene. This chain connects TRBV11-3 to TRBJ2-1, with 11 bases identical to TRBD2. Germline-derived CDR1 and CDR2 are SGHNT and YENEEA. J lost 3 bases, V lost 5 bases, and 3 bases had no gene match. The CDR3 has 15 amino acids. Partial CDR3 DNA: TGTGCCAGCAGCCTCGGGACTAGCGGCTACAATGAG. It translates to CASSLGTSGYNE. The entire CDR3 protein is CASSLGTSGYNEQFF.

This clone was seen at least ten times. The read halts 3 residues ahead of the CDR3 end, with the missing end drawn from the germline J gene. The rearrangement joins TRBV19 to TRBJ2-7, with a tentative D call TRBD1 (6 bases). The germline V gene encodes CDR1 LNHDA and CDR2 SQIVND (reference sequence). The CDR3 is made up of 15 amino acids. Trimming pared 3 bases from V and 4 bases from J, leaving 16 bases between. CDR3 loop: CASSIAGAQLYEQYF. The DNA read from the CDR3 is TGTGCCAGTAGTATTGCAGGGGCCCAACTATACGAG.

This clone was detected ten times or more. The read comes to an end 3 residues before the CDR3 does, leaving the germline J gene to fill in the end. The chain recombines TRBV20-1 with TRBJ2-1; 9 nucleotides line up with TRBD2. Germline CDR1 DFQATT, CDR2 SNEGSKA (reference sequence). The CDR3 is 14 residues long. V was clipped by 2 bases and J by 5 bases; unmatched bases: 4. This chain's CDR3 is CSARRLAGNNEQFF. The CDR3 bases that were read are TGCAGTGCTAGACGGCTAGCGGGGAACAATGAG.

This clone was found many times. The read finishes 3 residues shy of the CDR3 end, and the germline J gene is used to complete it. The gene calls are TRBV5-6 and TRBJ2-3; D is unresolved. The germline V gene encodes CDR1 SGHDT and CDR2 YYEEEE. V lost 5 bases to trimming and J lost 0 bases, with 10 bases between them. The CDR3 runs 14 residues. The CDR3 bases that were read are TGTGCCAGCAGTCCCGTCCTTAGCACAGATACG. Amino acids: CASSPVLSTDT. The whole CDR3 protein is CASSPVLSTDTQYF.

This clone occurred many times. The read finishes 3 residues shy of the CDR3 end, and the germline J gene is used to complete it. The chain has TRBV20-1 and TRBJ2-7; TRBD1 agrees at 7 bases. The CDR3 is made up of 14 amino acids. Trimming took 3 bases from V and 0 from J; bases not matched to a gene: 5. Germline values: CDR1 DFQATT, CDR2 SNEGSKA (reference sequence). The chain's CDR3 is CSARGTESSYEQYF. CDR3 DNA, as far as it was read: TGCAGTGCTAGGGGGACAGAGAGCTCCTACGAG.

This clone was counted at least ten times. The CDR3 here is CSAWRASGNNEQFF. The sequenced CDR3 bases are TGCAGTGCATGGAGGGCTAGCGGGAACAATGAG. The chain joins TRBV20-1 to TRBJ2-1; TRBD2 aligns across 9 bases. The read falls 3 residues short of the CDR3 end, and the missing part is taken from the germline J gene. The CDR3 is made up of 14 amino acids. Per germline, CDR1 DFQATT and CDR2 SNEGSKA (reference sequence). V lost 6 bases and J lost 5; bases outside the gene matches: 8.

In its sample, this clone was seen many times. The sequenced part of the CDR3 DNA is TGTGCCAGCAGTGATTTGCGAGGAGGGACAGATACG. It is translated as CASSDLRGGTDT. The CDR3, in full, reads CASSDLRGGTDTQYF. The chain links TRBV6-1 to TRBJ2-3, with TRBD2 as a possible D gene (6 bases). The read ends 3 residues before the CDR3 terminus; that terminus is restored from the germline J gene. Trimming stripped 3 bases from V and 3 bases from J, with 13 bases between. The length of the CDR3 is 15 residues. Looked up from germline, CDR1 is MNHNS and CDR2 is SASEGT.

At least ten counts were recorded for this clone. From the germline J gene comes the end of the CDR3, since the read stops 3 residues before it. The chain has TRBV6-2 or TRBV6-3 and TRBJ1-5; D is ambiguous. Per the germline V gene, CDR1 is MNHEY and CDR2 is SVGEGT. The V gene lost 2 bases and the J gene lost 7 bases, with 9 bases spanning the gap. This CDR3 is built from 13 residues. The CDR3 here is CASSYVVRQPQHF. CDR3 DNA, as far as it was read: TGTGCCAGCAGTTACGTGGTGAGGCAGCCC.